Listed below are T cell receptor beta chains from one sample, sequenced in a study of T cell clonotyping in hematopoietic cell transplantation. The protocol was immunoSEQ multiplex PCR, while the TCRdb copy is restricted to in-frame clones and leaves out a portion. The table lists 75,000 to 95,000 clones, about 96% of them singletons. The material sequenced was peripheral blood mononuclear cells, taken before stem cell transplant. The receptors derive from a woman between 50 and 59 years old with acute myeloid leukemia. Some clones in this sample may be carry-over from other donors' samples. Each CDR3 is given with its conserved first and last residue. A D gene is named only where the DNA matches it firmly. Part of the rows lack a size; the others show once, few, many or a class for expanded clones.

v_gene,d_gene,j_gene,abundance,CDR3nt,CDR3aa
TRBV10-2,.,TRBJ2-1,.,TGCGCCAGCAGCAGAGGGGAGCAGTTCTTC,CASSRGEQFF
TRBV15,TRBD2,TRBJ2-1,.,TGTGCCACCAGCAGCAATTTAGGGACTAGCGGGATCCATGAGCAGTTCTTC,CATSSNLGTSGIHEQFF
TRBV19,.,TRBJ1-4,.,TGTGCCAGTAGTATAGCTACTGATGAAAAACTGTTTTTT,CASSIATDEKLFF
TRBV6-5,TRBD1,TRBJ1-1,few,TGTGCCAGCAGTTACTCGACAGGGGGCACTGAAGCTTTCTTT,CASSYSTGGTEAFF
TRBV4-2,.,TRBJ1-4,.,TGTGCCAGCAGCCCCAGAGGGGCAACTAATGAAAAACTGTTTTTT,CASSPRGATNEKLFF
TRBV6-1,.,TRBJ1-4,once,TGTGCCAGCAGTGAACAGACGCGGCTGTTTTTT,CASSEQTRLFF
TRBV2,.,TRBJ1-2,.,TGTGCCAGCAGTGAAACCCAGGGGAGGAGTGGCTACACCTTC,CASSETQGRSGYTF
TRBV10-3,.,TRBJ1-5,.,TGTGCCATCAGTGAATGGGAAGGGCCCCAGCATTTT,CAISEWEGPQHF
TRBV5-1,TRBD1,TRBJ2-7,once,TGCGCCAGCAGCCCCCAGGGGGCGGGAGAGCAGTACTTC,CASSPQGAGEQYF
TRBV27,.,TRBJ2-2,.,TGTGCCAGCAGTTTTGGGCAGGGCCCGACCGGGGAGCTGTTTTTT,CASSFGQGPTGELFF
TRBV6-5,.,TRBJ2-2,.,TGTGCCAGCAGCCAGGGGAGGGCGGACACCGGGGAGCTGTTTTTT,CASSQGRADTGELFF
TRBV30,.,TRBJ1-4,.,TGTGCCTGGAGCCCAGACAGGTGGGGAGAAAAACTGTTTTTT,CAWSPDRWGEKLFF
TRBV2,.,TRBJ2-5,.,TGTGCCAGCATCCAACAGCAAGAGACCCAGTACTTC,CASIQQQETQYF
TRBV10-3,.,TRBJ2-7,.,TGTGCCATCAGTGGCCGCAGGCCCGACTCCTACGAGCAGTACTTC,CAISGRRPDSYEQYF
TRBV2,TRBD1,TRBJ1-5,once,TGTGCCAGCAAACGGGACAGGGTTTTCGGGAGCAATCAGCCCCAGCATTTT,CASKRDRVFGSNQPQHF
TRBV5-1,TRBD2,TRBJ2-7,.,TGCGCCAGCAGCTTGGTTACGGGAGGGCCCCAGGAGCAGTACTTC,CASSLVTGGPQEQYF
TRBV2,TRBD1,TRBJ2-3,.,TGTGCCAGCAGCGTACAGGGGCTTGGCACAGATACGCAGTATTTT,CASSVQGLGTDTQYF
TRBV7-3,.,TRBJ1-1,.,TGTGCCAGCAGCTTAGAAGGAACAGGTGAAGCTTTCTTT,CASSLEGTGEAFF
TRBV30,.,TRBJ2-1,.,TGTGCCTGGAGTACCTTACGAGAGCAGTTCTTC,CAWSTLREQFF
TRBV30,.,TRBJ2-1,.,TGTGCCTGGAGTGTCTTATCGGGAGCAAATCCCTACAATGAGCAGTTCTTC,CAWSVLSGANPYNEQFF
TRBV27,.,TRBJ2-2,.,TGTGCCAGCAGGTCAGGGAATCCCGGGGAGCTGTTTTTT,CASRSGNPGELFF
TRBV29-1,.,TRBJ1-2,.,TGCACCATCTCGGACTATGGCTACACCTTC,CTISDYGYTF
TRBV10-3,TRBD1,TRBJ2-7,.,TGTGCCATCAGTGCCAGGACAGGGCAGGACGAGCAGTACTTC,CAISARTGQDEQYF
TRBV5-1,.,TRBJ2-7,.,TGCGCCAGCAGCAGCGGCTCCTACGAGCAGTACTTC,CASSSGSYEQYF
TRBV5-8,.,TRBJ1-2,.,TGTGCCAGCAGCTTACCCGCCCTTACCTATGGCTACACCTTC,CASSLPALTYGYTF
TRBV28,TRBD2,TRBJ2-3,.,TGTGCCAGCAGAGCCGGGACTAGCGTGGATACGCAGTATTTT,CASRAGTSVDTQYF
TRBV30,TRBD1,TRBJ1-1,.,TGTGCCTGGATCTGGACAGGGAGAACTGAAGCTTTCTTT,CAWIWTGRTEAFF
TRBV13,.,TRBJ2-7,.,TGTGCCAGCAGCTTAGCGATTTCGTATCCCCACGAGCAGTACTTC,CASSLAISYPHEQYF
TRBV27,TRBD2,TRBJ2-7,.,TGTGCCAGCAGTTTATCCCGACTAGCGGGAGGGCCCTACGAGCAGTACTTC,CASSLSRLAGGPYEQYF
TRBV30,TRBD1,TRBJ1-6,.,TGTGCCTGGAGTTCGACAGGGAATAATTCACCCCTCCACTTT,CAWSSTGNNSPLHF
TRBV27,.,TRBJ1-1,once,TGTGCCAGCAGTTTATCTTCGGGAAACACTGAAGCTTTCTTT,CASSLSSGNTEAFF
TRBV7-9,.,TRBJ2-7,.,TGTGCCAGCAGCTTTCTGGGGCAAGACGAGCAGTACTTC,CASSFLGQDEQYF
TRBV7-2,.,TRBJ2-3,.,TGTGCCAGCAGCTTCTCGACTACCTTAAGCACAGATACGCAGTATTTT,CASSFSTTLSTDTQYF
TRBV29-1,TRBD2,TRBJ2-7,.,TGCAGCGTTGCTGCTAGCGGGGACTCCTACGAGCAGTACTTC,CSVAASGDSYEQYF
TRBV7-9,TRBD2,TRBJ2-7,.,TGTGCCAGCAGCTTAATGGCGGGAGCGGAGAACGAGCAGTACTTC,CASSLMAGAENEQYF
TRBV7-9,.,TRBJ1-4,.,TGTGCCAGCAGGTTAGGAGGGGGAGATGAAAAACTGTTTTTT,CASRLGGGDEKLFF
TRBV19,.,TRBJ1-5,.,TGTGCCAGTAGTATCCGCGGGGTTAGCAATCAGCCCCAGCATTTT,CASSIRGVSNQPQHF
TRBV7-8,TRBD2,TRBJ2-3,once,TGTGCCAGCAGCTTAGTGGGACTAGCGGGAGCAGATACGCAGTATTTT,CASSLVGLAGADTQYF
TRBV27,.,TRBJ2-7,.,TGTGCCAGCAGTGCGGACCATAAGAGGGAGCAGTACTTC,CASSADHKREQYF
TRBV7-6,TRBD1,TRBJ2-5,once,TGTGCCAGCAGCTTGACAGGGGGTCTGGAGACCCAGTACTTC,CASSLTGGLETQYF
TRBV27,.,TRBJ2-4,.,TGTGCCAGCAGTTTAAAACCAGGGGTAGGCAAAAACATTCAGTACTTC,CASSLKPGVGKNIQYF
TRBV27,.,TRBJ1-5,.,TGTGCCAGCAGTTTCTTTAGGGACGGTCCCCAGCATTTT,CASSFFRDGPQHF
TRBV9,.,TRBJ1-2,.,TGTGCCAGCAGCGGTACCCCGGATAGCCCGAGCATGGGCTACACCTTC,CASSGTPDSPSMGYTF
TRBV7-2,.,TRBJ1-5,.,TGTGCCAGCAGCCTAGAAGGGGTGGGCCAATCGAATCAGCCCCAGCATTTT,CASSLEGVGQSNQPQHF
TRBV19,TRBD2,TRBJ2-7,.,TGTGCCAGTAGCGAAATAGCGGGATCATTATACGAGCAGTACTTC,CASSEIAGSLYEQYF
TRBV6-1,.,TRBJ1-1,.,TGTGCCAGCATCGACCGAACGACTGAAGCTTTCTTT,CASIDRTTEAFF
TRBV6-4,TRBD2,TRBJ2-3,.,TGTGCCAGCAGCCCCAGCGGGGGACCAACTACAGATACGCAGTATTTT,CASSPSGGPTTDTQYF
TRBV5-1,.,TRBJ1-4,.,TGCGCCAGCAGCTTGGGACAGAGGCATGAAAAACTGTCTTTT,CASSLGQRHEKLSF
TRBV6-1,TRBD1,TRBJ1-5,once,TGTGCCAGCAGTGGGACAGGTACTCAGCCCCAGCATTTT,CASSGTGTQPQHF
TRBV7-9,.,TRBJ1-1,.,TGTGCCAGCAGCTTAACAGGGAGAGGGGACACTGAAGCTTTCTTT,CASSLTGRGDTEAFF
TRBV30,TRBD2,TRBJ2-1,.,TGTGCCTGGACACCGGGACTAGCGGTCAATGAGCAGTTCTTC,CAWTPGLAVNEQFF
TRBV5-6,.,TRBJ2-7,.,TGTGCCAGCAGCCCAGGGACCGGGACACCAATCCACGAGCAGTACTTC,CASSPGTGTPIHEQYF
TRBV6-6,.,TRBJ1-5,.,TGTGCCAGCAGTCCCCTGGGGAGCAATCAGCCCCAGCATTTT,CASSPLGSNQPQHF
TRBV2,.,TRBJ2-5,.,TGTGCCAGCAGTGGGGGTTTAGAAGAGACCCAGTACTTC,CASSGGLEETQYF
TRBV2,.,TRBJ1-2,.,TGTGCCAGCAGTGAAAGGCGCGGGGGGTCACTTGGCTATGGCTACACCTTC,CASSERRGGSLGYGYTF
TRBV4-1,.,TRBJ2-7,.,TGCGCCAGCAGCCAAGACGCGGTTTTTGTCTCCTACGAGCAGTACTTC,CASSQDAVFVSYEQYF
TRBV2,TRBD1,TRBJ1-2,.,TGTGCCAGCAATGACAGGGATTTGCTAGGCGGCTACACCTTC,CASNDRDLLGGYTF
TRBV5-6,.,TRBJ1-2,.,TGTGCCAGCAGCCTGGGGGGTAGTACACCCTATGGCTACACCTTC,CASSLGGSTPYGYTF